The entry that follows covers one T cell receptor beta chain sequence. The antigen is undetermined. The data derive from a study of T cell repertoires in cytomegalovirus infection. As for the study in general: Well-studied HLA-B-restricted CMV epitopes were used in the study alongside recently identified HLA-C-restricted ones. Public TCR beta signatures indicated both CMV infection and matching HLA type.

TCRdb passed the reads through MiXCR, listing each CDR3 protein once. Found here are a few hundred thousand distinct CDR3 sequences, 25% to 30% of them singletons; the top ten hold around 19%. Overall study results and limits: CMV-specific HLA-C-restricted TCR beta clonotypes dominated the ex vivo response.

The sequence came from a human donor in good health (CMV status not recorded). Some clones in this sample may be carry-over from other donors' samples. The material was cultured PBMCs, obtained from culture after CMV antigen stimulation.

CDR3 region: CASSVIWGRGDGNQPQHF. DNA of the CDR3: TGTGCCAGCAGTGTCATTTGGGGGCGAGGGGATGGCAATCAGCCCCAGCATTTT. This sequence joins TRBV6-1 and TRBJ1-5; weak D call: TRBD1 (6 bases). Germline V gene data show CDR1 as MNHNS and CDR2 as SASEGT. This CDR3 is 18 amino acids long. V lost 4 bases and J lost 2, with 21 bases in between.